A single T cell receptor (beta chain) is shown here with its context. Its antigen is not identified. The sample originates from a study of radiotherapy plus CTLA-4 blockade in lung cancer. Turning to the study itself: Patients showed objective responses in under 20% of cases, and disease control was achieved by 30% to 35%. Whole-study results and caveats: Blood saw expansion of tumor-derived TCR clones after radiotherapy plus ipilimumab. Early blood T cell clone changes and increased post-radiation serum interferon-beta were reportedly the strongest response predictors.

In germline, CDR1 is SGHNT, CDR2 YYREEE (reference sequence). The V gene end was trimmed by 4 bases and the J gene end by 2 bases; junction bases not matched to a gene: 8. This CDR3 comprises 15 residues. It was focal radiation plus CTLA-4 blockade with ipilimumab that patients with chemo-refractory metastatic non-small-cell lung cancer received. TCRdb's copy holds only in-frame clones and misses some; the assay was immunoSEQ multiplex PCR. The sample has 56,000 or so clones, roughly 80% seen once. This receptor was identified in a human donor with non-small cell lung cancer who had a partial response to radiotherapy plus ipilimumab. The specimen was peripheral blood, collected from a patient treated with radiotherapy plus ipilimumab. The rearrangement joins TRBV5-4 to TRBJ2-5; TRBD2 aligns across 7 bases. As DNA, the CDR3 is TGTGCCAGCAGCCGGGGGGTGGGGAGGCAAGAGACCCAGTACTTC. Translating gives CASSRGVGRQETQYF.